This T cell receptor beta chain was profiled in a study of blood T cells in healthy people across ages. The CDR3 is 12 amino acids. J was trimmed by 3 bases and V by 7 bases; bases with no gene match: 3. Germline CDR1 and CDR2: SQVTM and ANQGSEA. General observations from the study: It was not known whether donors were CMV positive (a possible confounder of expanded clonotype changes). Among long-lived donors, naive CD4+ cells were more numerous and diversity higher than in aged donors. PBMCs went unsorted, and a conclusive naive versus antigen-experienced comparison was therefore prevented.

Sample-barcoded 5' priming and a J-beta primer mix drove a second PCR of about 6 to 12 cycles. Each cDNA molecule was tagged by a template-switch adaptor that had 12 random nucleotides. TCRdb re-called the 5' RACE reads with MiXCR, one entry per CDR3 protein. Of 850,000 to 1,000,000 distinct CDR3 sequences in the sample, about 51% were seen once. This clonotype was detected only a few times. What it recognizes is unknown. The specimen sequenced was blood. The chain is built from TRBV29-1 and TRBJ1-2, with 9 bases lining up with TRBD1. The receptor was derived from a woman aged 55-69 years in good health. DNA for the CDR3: TGCAGCGCTACAGGGGGCGACTATGGCTACACCTTC. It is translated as CSATGGDYGYTF.